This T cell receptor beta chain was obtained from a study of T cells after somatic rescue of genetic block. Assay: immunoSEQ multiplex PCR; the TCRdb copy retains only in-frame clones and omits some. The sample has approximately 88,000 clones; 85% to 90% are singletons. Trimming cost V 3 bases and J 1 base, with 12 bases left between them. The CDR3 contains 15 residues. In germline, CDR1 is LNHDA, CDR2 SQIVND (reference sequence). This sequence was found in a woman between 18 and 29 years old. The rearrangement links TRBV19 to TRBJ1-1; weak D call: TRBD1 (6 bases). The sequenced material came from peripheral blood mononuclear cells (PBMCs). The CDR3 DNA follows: TGTGCCAGTAGTATGCACAGGGAGGGGAACACTGAAGCTTTCTTT. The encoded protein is CASSMHREGNTEAFF.